This T cell receptor beta chain stems from a study of cytomegalovirus exposure and HLA in healthy donors. Whole-study findings and limits: Specificity of three CMV-associated chains for CMV antigens was verified in vitro. In a later analysis, HLA-associated TCR beta chains were more clonally expanded than equally common others.

V was clipped by 1 base and J by 5 bases, with 8 bases between them. There are 13 residues in the CDR3. The germline CDR1 and CDR2 sequences are SGHVS and FQNEAQ. Turning to this clone: Its antigen is unknown. This sample includes further DNA sequences coding for the same CDR3.

Primers for the PCR totalled 60 Vbeta and 13 Jbeta. The data were produced by immunoSEQ multiplex PCR, yet TCRdb's version contains in-frame clones alone and is incomplete. The sample shows about 200,000 clones, 82% of them seen only once. This sequence originates from a boy aged 2 to 9 in good health and CMV-seronegative. This sequence joins TRBV7-8 and TRBJ1-1; TRBD1 is a possible D gene (5 bases). Sequencing used PBMCs. In nucleotides, the CDR3 is TGTGCCAGCAGCTTAGGGGGGGGAACTGAAGCTTTCTTT. It specifies CASSLGGGTEAFF.